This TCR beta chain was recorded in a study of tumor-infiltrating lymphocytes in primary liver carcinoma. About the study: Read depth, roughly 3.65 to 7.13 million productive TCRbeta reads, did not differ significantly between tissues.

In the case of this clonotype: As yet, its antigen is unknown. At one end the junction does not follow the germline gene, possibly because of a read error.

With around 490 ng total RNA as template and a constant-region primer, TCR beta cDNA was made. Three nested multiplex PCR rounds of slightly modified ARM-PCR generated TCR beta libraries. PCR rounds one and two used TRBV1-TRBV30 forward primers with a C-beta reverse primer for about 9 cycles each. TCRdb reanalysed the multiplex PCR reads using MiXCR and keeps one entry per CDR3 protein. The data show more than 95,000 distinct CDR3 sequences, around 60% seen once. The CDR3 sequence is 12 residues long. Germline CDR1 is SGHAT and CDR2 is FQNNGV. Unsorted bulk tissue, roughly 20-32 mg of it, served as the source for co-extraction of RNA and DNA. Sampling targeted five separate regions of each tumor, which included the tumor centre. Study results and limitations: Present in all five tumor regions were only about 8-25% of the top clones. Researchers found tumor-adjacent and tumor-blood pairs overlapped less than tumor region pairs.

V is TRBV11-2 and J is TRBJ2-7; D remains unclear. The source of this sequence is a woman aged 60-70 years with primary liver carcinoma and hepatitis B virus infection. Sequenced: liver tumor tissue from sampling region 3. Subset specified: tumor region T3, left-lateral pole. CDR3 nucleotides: TGTGTCAGCAGCCGCGAACCCTACGAGCAGTACTTC. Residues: CVSSREPYEQYF.